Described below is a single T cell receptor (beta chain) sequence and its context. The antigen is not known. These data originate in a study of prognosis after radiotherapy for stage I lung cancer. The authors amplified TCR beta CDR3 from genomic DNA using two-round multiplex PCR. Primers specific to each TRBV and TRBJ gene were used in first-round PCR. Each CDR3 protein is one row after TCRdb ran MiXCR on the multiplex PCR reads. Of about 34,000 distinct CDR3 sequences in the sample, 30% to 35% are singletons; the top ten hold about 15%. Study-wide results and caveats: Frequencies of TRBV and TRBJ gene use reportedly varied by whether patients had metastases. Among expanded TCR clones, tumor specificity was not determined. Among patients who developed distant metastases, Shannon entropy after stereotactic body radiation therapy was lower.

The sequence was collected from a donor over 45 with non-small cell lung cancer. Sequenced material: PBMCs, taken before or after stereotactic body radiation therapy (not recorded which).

CDR3 bases: TGTGCAAGAAGTCGCTACGAGCAGTACTTC. It is translated as CARSRYEQYF. V is TRBV6-1 and J is TRBJ2-7; D call uncertain. Germline CDR1 and CDR2: MNHNS and SASEGT. The CDR3 length is 10 residues.